This entry describes one TCR beta chain. Its recognized antigen is unknown. The record has no base qualities; no much larger clone is one base away. Reading the label with the study, this specimen's time point is: about 28 days (+/-7) after the second vaccine dose. AZD1222 recipients given second doses at about 4 weeks or at about 12 weeks were pooled, since spike-specific TCR depth and breadth were not found to differ between the two schedules. Vaccinee samples were obtained from the UK trials COV001 and COV002, which included a single-blind randomized controlled phase 2/3 trial of AZD1222 (ChAdOx1 nCoV-19) in healthy adults. Trial participant PBMC samples were collected at day 0 and day 28 after the second dose for TCRbeta chain sequencing. The CDR3 regions of human TCRbeta chains were subjected to immunosequencing. In the paper's pipeline: TCRs in the repertoires were matched against a reference library of SARS-CoV-2-specific TCRs that had been generated with the MIRA antigen-specificity platform. Breadth meant the fraction of unique TCRs that were SARS-CoV-2-associated, whereas depth meant the fraction of total T cells that were SARS-CoV-2-associated. Using the MIRA data, each spike-specific TCR was assigned both to the spike region to which the TCR was reactive and to a CD4 or CD8 class. Log10-transformed breadth and depth values were compared by one-way ANOVA with Sidak's multiple comparisons tests. Not all clones reach the TCRdb copy of this immuneACCESS table, which keeps in-frame sequences only. Checked studies attribute under half of the gap to unresolved V genes and leave the rest unexplained. Clone size and V and J calls were adopted from that table, with D and trimming inferred from the DNA. The sample profile shows 120,000 or so clones; around 83% of them were found once. The ten largest clonotypes hold roughly a quarter of the sample.

These data come from a study of T cell responses to AZD1222 COVID-19 vaccine (TCRdb year 2021). Background on the whole study: A total of approximately 240 trial participants underwent TCR sequencing, of whom around 200 received two doses of AZD1222 and 26 received two doses of the MenACWY control vaccine. Trial participants were enrolled into age subgroups of 18-55, 56-69 and 70-plus years, which contained 148, 28 and 57 TCR-sequenced participants, respectively. The study at large found these results: In the small 56-69-year group, the increase in depth fell short of significance, most likely because of low power. Reportedly, close to half of the unique spike-specific TCRs recognized epitopes lying outside the regions that are mutated in the B.1.351 and B.1.1.7 variants. Conclusions about previously exposed vaccinees are limited because only six or seven AZD1222 recipients were SARS-CoV-2 seropositive at baseline. A significant rise in spike-specific TCR breadth and depth was observed after two AZD1222 doses relative to day 0 and relative to MenACWY recipients. Participants were mostly white British and included more females than males, and it was suggested by the authors that clonal diversity may have been underestimated. No day 14 peak-response samples were available, so repertoires were characterized only after the peak T cell response. The whole spike protein was spanned by vaccine-associated CD4 TCRs, and dominant responses were seen in regions 160-218 and 743-854.

As encoded in the germline V gene (reference sequence), CDR1 is SGHNT while CDR2 is YYREEE. From the cysteine up to the phenylalanine, the CDR3 has a length of 16 residues. Only the CDR3 part of the read is kept: 48 bases, read in frame from the first base. V loses 2 bases of germline sequence and J loses 4 bases, and the interval between the two ends is 16 bases. Sequencing used peripheral blood, obtained 28 days after the second AZD1222 dose. This receptor was identified in an adult who received the AZD1222 COVID-19 vaccine. The V and J segments used are TRBV5-4 and TRBJ2-4; TRBD1 is possibly the D segment (6 matching bases). CDR3 region: CASSLASGTRKNIQYF. In nucleotides, the sequence is TGTGCCAGCAGCTTAGCCTCCGGGACAAGGAAAAACATTCAGTACTTC. Reference TRBV5-4 and TRBJ2-4 proteins supply the regions before and after the CDR3; the full variable domain is: ETGVTQSPTHLIKTRGQQVTLRCSSQSGHNTVSWYQQALGQGPQFIFQYYREEENGRGNFPPRFSGLQFPNYSSELNVNALELDDSALYLCASSLASGTRKNIQYFGAGTRLSVL.